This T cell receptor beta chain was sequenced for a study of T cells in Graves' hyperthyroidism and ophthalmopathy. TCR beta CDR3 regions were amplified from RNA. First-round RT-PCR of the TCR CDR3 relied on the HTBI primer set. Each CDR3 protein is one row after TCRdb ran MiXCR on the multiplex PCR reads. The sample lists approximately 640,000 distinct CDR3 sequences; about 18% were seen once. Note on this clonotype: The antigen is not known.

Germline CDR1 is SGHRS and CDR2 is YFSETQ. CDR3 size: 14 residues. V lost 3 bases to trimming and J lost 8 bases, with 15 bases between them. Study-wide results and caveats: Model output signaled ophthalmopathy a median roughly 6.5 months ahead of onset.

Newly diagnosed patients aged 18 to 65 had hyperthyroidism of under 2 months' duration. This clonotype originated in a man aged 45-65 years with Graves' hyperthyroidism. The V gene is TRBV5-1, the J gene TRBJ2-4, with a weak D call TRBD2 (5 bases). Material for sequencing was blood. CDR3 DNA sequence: TGCGCCAGCAGCTCACTCTTAATCGGGGACATTCAGTACTTC. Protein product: CASSSLLIGDIQYF.